The subject of this entry is one T cell receptor (beta chain). As yet, its antigen is unknown. Trimming took 8 bases from V and 1 from J, leaving 8 bases between them. The CDR3 contains 12 residues. CDR1 and CDR2 from the germline V gene are SGHDN and FVKESK. This record belongs to a study of T cells after yellow fever vaccination. Across the whole study: Some fractions had low cell numbers, and these were prepared with SMART-Seq v4 Ultra Low Input.

The study made its TCR cDNA through 5'RACE template switching. That step introduced a universal primer site along with UMIs. MiXCR, applied by TCRdb to the 5' RACE reads, yields one record per CDR3 protein. Among 300,000 to 450,000 distinct CDR3 sequences listed, approximately 8% were seen once. General observations from the study: Repertoires sorted by FACS could include abundant clonotypes that are contaminants from the bulk population.

This specimen was PBMCs, taken 45 days after the first yellow fever vaccination. The chain is built from TRBV14 and TRBJ2-5, with D perhaps matching TRBD1 (6 bases). This receptor was taken from a man aged 18 to 29 who received the YFV17D yellow fever vaccine. Here the CDR3 DNA reads TGTGCCAGCTGGACAGCCCAAGAGACCCAGTACTTC. Residues: CASWTAQETQYF.